A single T cell receptor (beta chain) is shown here with its context. Antigen specificity is unknown. Germline assignment: CDR1 SGHNT and CDR2 YYREEE (reference sequence). This CDR3 is built from 14 residues. V shed 0 bases and J shed 12 bases, with 17 bases lying between them. The data were obtained in a study of cytomegalovirus exposure and HLA in healthy donors. Study conclusions and caveats: Despite most TCR sequences being rare, some public TCRs occurred in many donors. Differences between HLA loci emerged in a later analysis of TCR association rates, with DRB1 most and HLA-C fewest. An analysis was carried out later, and it reportedly showed fewer N-insertions in an Asian-associated ancestry cluster than the approximately 670-donor mean.

PCR employed 60 Vbeta and 13 Jbeta primers. Sequenced by immunoSEQ multiplex PCR; TCRdb stores in-frame clones only, minus some. Listed are about 120,000 clones; 3.7% falls within the top ten. The TCR comes from a man younger than 45 in good health and CMV-seronegative. J is TRBJ2-3 and V is TRBV5-4; perhaps TRBD2 as D (6 bases). The specimen was PBMCs. The CDR3 here is CASSLGLDQGVQYF. The CDR3 DNA reads TGTGCCAGCAGCTTGGGACTAGATCAGGGAGTTCAGTATTTT.